These 12 T cell receptor beta chains share one sample of origin, sequenced in a study of shared clonotypes between healthy human individuals. Sequencing was performed with immunoSEQ multiplex PCR; in TCRdb, only in-frame clones are kept and a portion is missing. The sample records 2 million to 2.5 million clones, 95% being singletons. The sample comprised naive CD4+ T cells sorted from blood. As for subset: CD45RA+ positively selected. The source of these receptors is a man aged 18 to 30 in good health.

V gene TRBV14 combines with J gene TRBJ2-2; D not resolved. This CDR3 spans 15 amino acids. V was shortened by 5 bases and J by 4 bases, with 14 bases between the two germline ends. Germline assignment: CDR1 SGHDN and CDR2 FVKESK. CDR3 in amino acids: CASSWSIRGTGELFF. As DNA, the CDR3 is TGTGCCAGCAGCTGGAGTATCCGAGGCACCGGGGAGCTGTTTTTT.

V is TRBV4-2 and J is TRBJ1-2; 7 positions agree with TRBD1. The J segment lost 10 bases and the V segment lost 4 bases, leaving 6 bases of the junction unmatched. Germline lookup yields CDR1 LGHNA and CDR2 YNFKEQ. This CDR3 spans 12 amino acids. The CDR3 protein is CASSRDRANYTF. CDR3 nucleotides: TGTGCCAGCAGCCGAGACAGGGCGAACTACACCTTC.

This chain connects TRBV7-8 to TRBJ2-3; possibly TRBD1 for D (6 bases). Trimming shortened V by 7 bases and J by 0 bases, and 11 bases separated the two germline ends. This CDR3 comprises 14 residues. Germline V gene sequence: CDR1 SGHVS, CDR2 FQNEAQ. CDR3 bases: TGTGCCAGCACTCTAGGGGGTAGCACAGATACGCAGTATTTT. Its protein product is CASTLGGSTDTQYF.

The V gene is TRBV6-6, the J gene TRBJ2-2; either TRBD1 or TRBD2 may supply D (5 bases each). Trimming took 8 bases from V and 4 from J, leaving 11 bases between them. Germline V gene data show CDR1 as MNHNY and CDR2 as SVGAGI (reference sequence). The CDR3 length is 13 residues. CDR3 amino acids: CASRDPGTGELFF. The CDR3 DNA sequence: TGTGCCAGCCGGGACCCGGGCACCGGGGAGCTGTTTTTT.

As to this clone: Different DNA sequences within this sample yield the same CDR3. The V call is TRBV6-6, the J call TRBJ1-1; no reliable D call. CDR3 length: 13 amino acids. CDR1 is MNHNY and CDR2 is SVGAGI in the germline V gene (reference sequence). Trimming cost V 3 bases and J 1 base, with 6 bases left between them. CDR3 amino acids: CASSYTANTEAFF. The DNA for the CDR3 is TGTGCCAGCAGTTATACAGCGAACACTGAAGCTTTCTTT.

The chain combines TRBV6-5 with TRBJ1-4; D is perhaps TRBD1 (5 bases). Trimming removed 2 bases from V and 7 bases from J, with 11 bases in between. This CDR3 spans 14 amino acids. The germline V gene encodes CDR1 MNHEY and CDR2 SVGAGI. In DNA, the CDR3 is TGTGCCAGCAGTTACGGGCAGGGAAGTGAAAAACTGTTTTTT. This gives the protein CASSYGQGSEKLFF.

This chain joins TRBV7-9 and TRBJ2-7, with D maybe TRBD1 (6 bases). CDR1 is SEHNR, CDR2 FQNEAQ, per germline (reference sequence). The CDR3 contains 13 residues. Trimming removed 3 bases from V and 5 bases from J, with 11 bases in between. The CDR3 DNA sequence: TGTGCCAGCAGCTTGGACAGTACCCACGAGCAGTACTTC. This translates into CASSLDSTHEQYF.

The rearrangement uses TRBV30 and TRBJ1-5; D remains ambiguous. Per germline, CDR1 GTSNPN and CDR2 SVGIG (reference sequence). The length of the CDR3 is 12 residues. Trimming removed 0 bases at V and 6 bases at J, with 6 bases between. The DNA for the CDR3 is TGTGCCTGGAGTGTAAGCGCTCAGCCCCAGCATTTT. It specifies CAWSVSAQPQHF.

The rearrangement uses TRBV4-2 and TRBJ1-1; perhaps TRBD1 as D (5 bases). Between the trimmed V and J ends, which lost 1 base and 1 base, there was a span of 16 bases. The CDR3 consists of 17 residues. CDR1 LGHNA and CDR2 YNFKEQ come from the germline V gene. Here the CDR3 reads CASSQARVGTRNTEAFF. The CDR3 bases are TGTGCCAGCAGCCAAGCTAGAGTGGGGACCCGGAACACTGAAGCTTTCTTT.

CDR3 bases: TGTGCCAGCAGTTCGGGACCCTTCTACAATGAGCAGTTCTTC. Translated, it gives CASSSGPFYNEQFF. This chain uses TRBV6-1 with TRBJ2-1; D possibly uses TRBD1 or TRBD2 (5 bases each). The CDR3 consists of 14 residues. CDR1 and CDR2 (germline): MNHNS, SASEGT. Trimming took off 5 bases at V and 3 bases at J, with 11 bases between the two ends.

Worth noting for this clone: Other DNA sequences in this sample translate to the same CDR3. V and J are TRBV19 and TRBJ2-1; D is possibly TRBD2 (7 bases). Deletions cut 1 base from V and 2 bases from J, with 9 bases between. The CDR3 loop spans 15 amino acids. Germline V gene data show CDR1 as LNHDA and CDR2 as SQIVND (reference sequence). CDR3 DNA sequence: TGTGCCAGTAGTATAGCGGGGGGCCCCTACAATGAGCAGTTCTTC. It specifies CASSIAGGPYNEQFF.

The chain uses TRBV6-1 and TRBJ2-7; no firm D call. From germline, CDR1 is MNHNS and CDR2 SASEGT. V was pared by 7 bases and J by 0 bases, with 16 bases between. CDR3 length: 15 residues. The CDR3: CASKLSSLLSYEQYF. DNA of the CDR3: TGTGCCAGCAAACTCTCCAGTCTACTCTCCTACGAGCAGTACTTC.